The present T cell receptor (beta chain) was sequenced within a study of T cell repertoires in cytomegalovirus infection. Turning to the study itself: Recently identified HLA-C-restricted CMV epitopes were used, and well-studied HLA-B-restricted CMV epitopes were used as well.

The CDR3 is made up of 13 amino acids. J gave up 5 bases and V 7 bases, and 6 bases lay outside the gene matches. CDR1 and CDR2 from the germline V gene are LNHDA and SQIVND (reference sequence). In regard to this clonotype: The antigen remains undetermined.

The study's findings and limits: There were carriers of CMV plus the relevant HLA, and cumulative public TCR beta family frequency identified them. CMV-specific HLA-C-restricted TCR beta clonotypes dominated the ex vivo response.

TCRdb redid the calling of the reads with MiXCR, one entry per CDR3 protein. The table includes 370,000 or so distinct CDR3 sequences, just under 35% detected once. This sequence was found in a human donor in good health (CMV status not recorded). Some clones in this sample may be carry-over from other donors' samples. The chain links TRBV19 to TRBJ1-1, with TRBD1 matching over 8 bases. The sample consisted of cultured PBMCs, taken from culture after CMV antigen stimulation. CDR3 sequence: CASTPGGKTEAFF. Written as DNA, the CDR3 is TGTGCCAGTACGCCAGGGGGCAAGACTGAAGCTTTCTTT. The whole variable domain, remainder taken from reference TRBV19 and TRBJ1-1, is DGGITQSPKYLFRKEGQNVTLSCEQNLNHDAMYWYRQDPGQGLRLIYYSQIVNDFQKGDIAEGYSVSREKKESFPLTVTSAQKNPTAFYLCASTPGGKTEAFFGQGTRLTVV.